The 29 T cell receptor beta chains below come from one sample, sequenced in a study of T cells after yellow fever vaccination. MiXCR, run by TCRdb on the 5' RACE reads, gives a single entry per CDR3 protein. Among 96,000 or so distinct CDR3 sequences listed, roughly 9% were seen once. Here the sequenced sample was CD8+ T cells not binding an NS4B(214-222) dextramer, sorted from PBMCs, taken less than 16 days after the first yellow fever vaccination. These TCRs come from a man between 18 and 35 years old who received the YFV17D yellow fever vaccine.

This clonotype was observed a few times. The chain employs TRBV12-3 or TRBV12-4 and TRBJ2-2, with TRBD2 identical over 15 bases. After removal of 4 bases from V and 5 bases from J, the junction contained 5 bases not matched to a gene. The CDR3 sequence is 17 residues long. The CDR3 DNA is TGTGCCAGCAGTTGGGGACTAGCGGGGGGATTTACCGGGGAGCTGTTTTTT. Its protein product is CASSWGLAGGFTGELFF.

This clonotype occurred many times. This sequence joins TRBV4-3 and TRBJ1-2; D is perhaps TRBD1 (5 bases). This CDR3 is 16 amino acids long. Per germline, CDR1 LGHNA and CDR2 YSLEER. Trimming pared 0 bases from V and 4 bases from J, leaving 15 bases between. CDR3 amino acids: CASSQDNTVTVYGYTF. For the CDR3, the DNA is TGCGCCAGCAGCCAAGATAATACCGTGACAGTCTATGGCTACACCTTC.

The chain employs TRBV12-5 and TRBJ2-1; 9 nucleotides align to TRBD2. The junction had 9 bases not matched to a gene; V was cut back by 3 bases and J by 0 bases. CDR3 size: 18 residues. Looked up from germline, CDR1 is LGHNT and CDR2 is FRNRAP. CDR3 sequence (DNA): TGTGCTAGTGGTTTCTTCTTAGCGGGGGAAAGCTCCTACAATGAGCAGTTCTTC. Residues: CASGFFLAGESSYNEQFF.

This clonotype has only a few counts. CDR3 DNA: TGTGCCAGCAGCACCGCCGTTAGTCGGACGCAGTATTTT. Amino acids: CASSTAVSRTQYF. The V call is TRBV6-2 or TRBV6-3, the J call TRBJ2-3; D is unclear. The ends were cut back, 6 bases at V and 9 bases at J, with 16 bases in the middle. Germline V gene sequence: CDR1 MNHEY, CDR2 SVGEGT. CDR3 length equals 13 residues.

The V and J genes are TRBV19 and TRBJ1-1; D not certain. The CDR3 loop spans 14 amino acids. CDR1 and CDR2 (germline): LNHDA, SQIVND (reference sequence). Trimming stripped 5 bases from V and 1 base from J, with 11 bases between. The CDR3 DNA reads TGTGCCAGTAGTCAACCAGTCTCGAACACTGAAGCTTTCTTT. Translated: CASSQPVSNTEAFF.

The chain joins TRBV5-1 to TRBJ2-3; 8 nucleotides match TRBD1. Germline V gene sequence: CDR1 SGHRS, CDR2 YFSETQ. This CDR3 has 20 amino acids. V was pared by 4 bases and J by 4 bases, with 23 bases of the junction left unmatched. CDR3 sequence reads: CASSRSDRAKRVNGPDTQYF. CDR3 sequence (DNA): TGCGCCAGCAGCCGATCGGACAGGGCTAAGCGGGTGAATGGCCCAGATACGCAGTATTTT.

This clonotype occurred a few times. The chain combines TRBV15 with TRBJ2-3, with 13 bases fitting TRBD2. The V gene's germline CDR1 is LNHNV and CDR2 YYDKDF (reference sequence). This CDR3 spans 16 amino acids. The V segment lost 0 bases and the J segment 4 bases; nucleotides outside the gene matches: 1. CDR3 sequence reads: CATSRELAGGADTQYF. The CDR3 coding sequence is TGTGCCACCAGCAGAGAACTAGCGGGGGGGGCAGATACGCAGTATTTT.

Ten or more counts support this clonotype. This chain links TRBV6-1 with TRBJ2-1; tentative D call: TRBD1 (5 bases). The CDR3 runs to 15 residues. The V gene lost 4 bases and the J gene lost 6 bases, with 16 bases spanning the gap. The germline V gene encodes CDR1 MNHNS and CDR2 SASEGT. The CDR3 region is CASSVQGWGGNEQFF. CDR3 DNA sequence: TGTGCCAGCAGTGTCCAGGGTTGGGGCGGCAATGAGCAGTTCTTC.

This clonotype has only a few counts. The chain carries TRBV6-6 and TRBJ2-5; 12 nucleotides agree with TRBD1. The CDR3 runs to 13 residues. V lost 7 bases, J lost 4 bases, and 1 base stayed unmatched. Germline CDR1 is MNHNY and CDR2 is SVGAGI (reference sequence). CDR3 nucleotides: TGTGCCAGCAAGGGACAGGGGGCAGAGACCCAGTACTTC. Translation: CASKGQGAETQYF.

This clonotype was detected a few times. This chain connects TRBV19 to TRBJ2-1; D unclear. V lost 7 bases and J 3 bases, leaving 7 bases between the germline ends. Germline lookup yields CDR1 LNHDA and CDR2 SQIVND (reference sequence). This CDR3 has 12 residues. The CDR3 coding sequence is TGTGCCAGTACTGGGAACTACAATGAGCAGTTCTTC. Residues: CASTGNYNEQFF.

About this clonotype: One end of the junction fails to match germline, which may point to a read error. The J gene is TRBJ2-1, the V gene TRBV7-3; D not certain. CDR3 size: 12 residues. The germline CDR1 and CDR2 sequences are SGHTA and FQGTGA. Here the CDR3 reads CASSSLFNEKFF. The DNA of the CDR3 is TGTGCCAGCAGCTCTCTTTTCAATGAGAAGTTCTTC.

This clonotype was seen many times. V gene TRBV27 combines with J gene TRBJ2-1, with 8 bases matching TRBD1. V dropped 3 bases and J dropped 12; count of bases not matched to a gene: 7. The CDR3 runs 13 residues. Germline V CDR1 and CDR2: MNHEY, SMNVEV (reference sequence). The CDR3 nucleotides read TGTGCCAGCAGTTTCGGACAGGGCGCTGGGCAGTTCTTC. Translating gives CASSFGQGAGQFF.

There are a few counts of this clonotype. CDR3: CASSQDGVGGPYEQFF. The CDR3 DNA sequence: TGCGCCAGCAGCCAAGATGGGGTAGGGGGGCCCTATGAGCAGTTCTTC. The chain uses TRBV4-1 and TRBJ2-1, with D tentatively TRBD1 or TRBD2 (6 bases each). The CDR3 sequence is 16 residues long. Germline CDR1 MGHRA, CDR2 YSYEKL. V lost 0 bases, J lost 8 bases, and 17 bases lay in between.

This clonotype was recorded a few times. This chain links TRBV6-1 with TRBJ2-5; 9 nucleotides match TRBD2. J was trimmed by 2 bases and V by 2 bases; bases with no gene match: 6. The CDR3 has 16 amino acids. Germline V gives CDR1 MNHNS, CDR2 SASEGT. The CDR3 DNA reads TGTGCCAGCAGTGAACTCGGCGGGGGGGGGCAAGAGACCCAGTACTTC. Its translation: CASSELGGGGQETQYF.

This clonotype was detected many times. The chain recombines TRBV9 with TRBJ1-3, with 8 positions matching TRBD1. The CDR3 is 14 residues long. The germline V gene encodes CDR1 SGDLS and CDR2 YYNGEE. V shed 3 bases and J 8 bases; nucleotides not matched to a gene: 7. CDR3 in DNA: TGTGCCAGCAGCGCAGGGGGCTCGAGGGACACCATATATTTT. Translated, it gives CASSAGGSRDTIYF.

This clonotype was detected a few times. This rearrangement joins TRBV6-2 or TRBV6-3 to TRBJ1-1, with D uncertain. Germline V gene lookup returns CDR1 MNHEY and CDR2 SVGEGT. This CDR3 contains 14 residues. Trimming took off 2 bases at V and 1 base at J, with 8 bases between the two ends. CDR3 DNA sequence: TGTGCCAGCAGTTACATGGCACCGAACACTGAAGCTTTCTTT. Protein product: CASSYMAPNTEAFF.

The chain employs TRBV9 and TRBJ2-1; 7 bases are a match to TRBD2. This CDR3 contains 14 residues. Trimming removed 0 bases from V and 8 bases from J; junction bases left unmatched: 5. Germline CDR1 reads SGDLS; CDR2 reads YYNGEE. CDR3 in amino acids: CASSVGGLLHEQFF. The CDR3 region has the DNA TGTGCCAGCAGCGTAGGGGGACTACTCCATGAGCAGTTCTTC.

The chain joins TRBV27 to TRBJ1-6; TRBD1 agrees at 10 bases. Trimming cost V 8 bases and J 9 bases; bases outside gene matches: 10. Germline values: CDR1 MNHEY, CDR2 SMNVEV (reference sequence). The CDR3 length is 15 residues. DNA of the CDR3: TGTGCCAGCGTCCCAAGTGGGACAGGGGCTTCACCCCTCCACTTT. As protein: CASVPSGTGASPLHF.

This clonotype was counted many times. V usage is TRBV4-1 and J usage is TRBJ2-2, with TRBD1 matching 9 bases. The CDR3 has 16 residues. From germline, CDR1 is MGHRA and CDR2 YSYEKL. The ends lost 3 bases at V and 8 bases at J; junction bases unmatched: 10. DNA for the CDR3: TGCGCCAGCAGCCAGGGGACAGGGCCCAACCTGGGGGAGCTGTTTTTT. Its protein is CASSQGTGPNLGELFF.

This clonotype was picked up a small number of times. J is TRBJ2-5 and V is TRBV28; the D gene is possibly TRBD2 (6 bases). The germline V gene encodes CDR1 MDHEN and CDR2 SYDVKM. CDR3 size: 15 residues. V gave up 6 bases and J gave up 3 bases, with 17 bases separating them. The CDR3 protein is CASRSRDLKKETQYF. DNA of the CDR3: TGTGCCAGCAGATCGCGGGACTTAAAGAAAGAGACCCAGTACTTC.

This clonotype showed up just a few times. V gene TRBV7-9 combines with J gene TRBJ2-5; TRBD1 aligns across 7 bases. This CDR3 has 15 amino acids. Germline V CDR1 and CDR2: SEHNR, FQNEAQ (reference sequence). V shed 0 bases, J shed 5 bases, and the junction held 6 bases outside the gene matches. In DNA, the CDR3 is TGTGCCAGCAGCTTAGCGCTCAGGGGGTCGGAGACCCAGTACTTC. It encodes CASSLALRGSETQYF. The full variable domain, rest sourced from reference TRBV7-9 and TRBJ2-5, is DTGVSQNPRHKITKRGQNVTFRCDPISEHNRLYWYRQTLGQGPEFLTYFQNEAQLEKSRLLSDRFSAERPKGSFSTLEIQRTEQGDSAMYLCASSLALRGSETQYFGPGTRLLVL.

The chain combines TRBV3-1 with TRBJ2-1; 11 nucleotides match TRBD2. V lost 4 bases to trimming and J lost 3 bases; unmatched junction nucleotides: 14. Germline V gene data show CDR1 as LGHDT and CDR2 as YNNKEL (reference sequence). The CDR3 consists of 19 residues. The CDR3 loop reads CASSRSGTSGLSNYNEQFF. CDR3 bases: TGTGCCAGCAGCCGATCCGGGACTAGCGGATTATCTAACTACAATGAGCAGTTCTTC.

In its sample, this clonotype was seen many times. For the CDR3, the DNA is TGTGCCAGCAGACCTGGACAGAACTATGGCTACACCTTC. It translates to CASRPGQNYGYTF. This chain uses TRBV6-5 with TRBJ1-2; D is possibly TRBD1 (6 bases). Trimming left V 6 bases short and J 2 bases short, with 10 bases between. This CDR3 is 13 amino acids long. Germline CDR1 reads MNHEY; CDR2 reads SVGAGI.

The chain links TRBV12-3 or TRBV12-4 to TRBJ1-5; D is unresolved. The CDR3 extends over 14 amino acids. Trimming stripped 5 bases from V and 4 bases from J, with 12 bases between. The CDR3 region has the DNA TGTGCCAGCAGTGTCATCGACTGGAATCAGCCCCAGCATTTT. This encodes CASSVIDWNQPQHF.

This clonotype was seen only a few times. V gene TRBV4-1 combines with J gene TRBJ1-2; TRBD1 aligns across 9 bases. Trimming took 1 base from V and 7 from J; bases not matched to a gene: 10. Germline V CDR1 and CDR2: MGHRA, YSYEKL. The CDR3 contains 16 residues. This CDR3 reads CASSQAEKDRGAGYTF. For the CDR3, the DNA is TGCGCCAGCAGCCAAGCGGAGAAGGACAGGGGAGCTGGCTACACCTTC.

The table lists this clonotype with a few counts. This chain links TRBV4-1 with TRBJ2-7, with 10 nucleotides matching TRBD1. The CDR3 totals 15 residues. The V and J ends lost 2 bases and 5 bases, in that order; junction bases with no gene match: 6. Germline values: CDR1 MGHRA, CDR2 YSYEKL. The CDR3 sequence: CASSQKDRGFNEQYF. The DNA for the CDR3 is TGCGCCAGCAGCCAAAAGGACAGGGGGTTCAACGAGCAGTACTTC.

This clonotype occurred a few times. The chain links TRBV20-1 to TRBJ2-1; either TRBD1 or TRBD2 may fit D (5 bases each). Trimming shortened V by 3 bases and J by 5 bases, and 14 bases separated the two germline ends. The CDR3 contains 14 residues. Germline V CDR1 and CDR2: DFQATT, SNEGSKA (reference sequence). The CDR3 region has the DNA TGCAGTGCTAGTTCCGGGACGGTGGACAATGAGCAGTTCTTC. Translated, it gives CSASSGTVDNEQFF.

This clonotype has at least ten counts. The V gene is TRBV29-1, the J gene TRBJ2-1; tentative D call: TRBD2 (5 bases). The CDR3 extends over 14 amino acids. V gave up 3 bases and J gave up 0 bases, with 9 bases separating them. From germline, CDR1 is SQVTM and CDR2 ANQGSEA. CDR3 sequence (DNA): TGCAGCGTTGAGTTGGGGAGCTCCTACAATGAGCAGTTCTTC. Translated, it gives CSVELGSSYNEQFF.

As for this clonotype: Just one base apart from a much larger clone, this may be a read error. This rearrangement joins TRBV25-1 to TRBJ1-1, with no clear D. This CDR3 is built from 11 residues. In germline, CDR1 is MGHDK, CDR2 SYGVNS. Trimming removed 7 bases from V and 9 bases from J, with 12 bases in between. The CDR3 sequence is CASTLGTKAFF. CDR3 DNA: TGTGCCAGCACTCTGGGTACAAAAGCTTTCTTT.